This T cell receptor (beta chain) came from a study of shared clonotypes between healthy human individuals. Study summary: Donor ages ranged 18 to 49 years: a couple of women, a few men. General observations from the study: Across a handful of donors, naive CD4 shared 5% to 5.5%, naive CD8 more than 3%, memory CD4 over 2%, memory CD8 around 0.42%. Measured sharing among donors was expected to vary with sequencing depth.

TCRdb's table, derived via immunoSEQ multiplex PCR, lists solely in-frame clones and lacks some. The data show just over 2,000,000 clones, 85% to 95% seen once. Concerning this clone: Its antigen is unknown.

V gave up 9 bases and J gave up 2 bases; unmatched junction bases: 8. This CDR3 has 15 amino acids. Germline assignment: CDR1 MNHNY and CDR2 SVGAGI (reference sequence). The genes are TRBV6-6 and TRBJ2-3; 10 bases agree with TRBD2. The sample comprised naive CD4+ T cells sorted from blood. This sample's subset: CD45RA+ positively selected. The TCR originated in a man aged 18 to 30 in good health. CDR3 protein: CASFSGRSFTDTQYF. In DNA form, the CDR3 reads TGTGCCAGTTTTAGCGGGAGGTCCTTCACAGATACGCAGTATTTT.